Ten or more counts support the clone carrying this T cell receptor beta chain. Its antigen is currently unknown. The entry originates in a study of cytomegalovirus exposure and HLA in healthy donors. Study-wide results and caveats: CMV serostatus was the sole immune exposure information available. Later analysis identified 16,951 TCR beta sequences associated with HLA alleles, using a false discovery rate threshold of 0.05. Several of the most significant clusters were apparently associated with common viral pathogens in a later analysis.

The V segment lost 4 bases and the J segment 6 bases; nucleotides outside the gene matches: 8. CDR1 is MGHRA and CDR2 is YSYEKL in the germline V gene. CDR3 length equals 14 residues. The PCR ran on 60 Vbeta and 13 Jbeta primers. The repertoire was sequenced with immunoSEQ multiplex PCR; TCRdb's copy has only in-frame clones and lacks some. The sample has under 200,000 clones, around 62% seen once. Source material: PBMCs. The sequence was collected from a man aged 35-49 years in good health and CMV-seronegative. The rearrangement links TRBV4-1 to TRBJ2-7, with 8 positions matching TRBD1. CDR3 amino acids: CASSPWTGFAEQYF. CDR3 bases: TGCGCCAGCAGCCCGTGGACAGGGTTTGCCGAGCAGTACTTC.